One and the same sample provided the 17 T cell receptor beta chains below, sequenced in a study of neurological immune-mediated disorders. MiXCR was run by TCRdb on the 5' RACE reads, yielding one entry per CDR3 protein. The data hold 81,000 or so distinct CDR3 sequences, with approximately 5% observed a single time. The sample was PBMCs. These receptors came from a woman under 40 with multiple sclerosis.

The table lists this clonotype with many counts. The CDR3 region has the DNA TGTGCCAGCAGTACCGACAAGACTAGGAGGGAGACCCAGTACTTC. This sequence encodes CASSTDKTRRETQYF. This chain connects TRBV12-3 or TRBV12-4 to TRBJ2-5; weak D call: TRBD2 (6 bases). Trimming removed 5 bases at V and 5 bases at J, with 18 bases between. CDR3 length equals 15 residues.

The sample holds a few counts of this clonotype. J is TRBJ2-7 and V is TRBV7-2; TRBD2 matches 9 bases. CDR3 length: 15 residues. From germline, CDR1 is SGHTA and CDR2 FQGNSA. Trimming at V came to 5 bases and at J to 3 bases, leaving 8 bases not matched to a gene. The CDR3: CASSPVGGRVYEQYF. The CDR3 region has the DNA TGTGCCAGCAGCCCGGTTGGCGGGAGGGTCTACGAGCAGTACTTC.

There are many counts of this clonotype. This sequence joins TRBV10-3 and TRBJ2-4; D gene ambiguous. V lost 11 bases and J lost 8, with 7 bases in between. In germline, CDR1 is ENHRY, CDR2 SYGVKD. The CDR3 totals 9 residues. CDR3 amino acids: CALFYIQYF. In DNA, the CDR3 is TGTGCCCTGTTCTACATTCAGTACTTC.

Only a few counts were recorded for this clonotype. The chain uses TRBV10-3 and TRBJ2-3; 8 nucleotides match TRBD1. V lost 6 bases, J lost 4 bases, and 9 bases stayed unmatched. The CDR3 is 15 amino acids. From germline, CDR1 is ENHRY and CDR2 SYGVKD. The CDR3 region has the DNA TGTGCCATCAGGACACAGGGGGAAATGGCAGATACGCAGTATTTT. Its translation: CAIRTQGEMADTQYF.

This clonotype was seen a few times. The chain joins TRBV7-2 to TRBJ2-3; maybe TRBD2 (5 bases). Germline CDR1 is SGHTA and CDR2 is FQGNSA. The CDR3 length is 15 residues. The V end was cut by 1 base, the J end by 3 bases, with 11 bases between. The CDR3 sequence is CASSLEDYVTDTQYF. CDR3 bases: TGTGCCAGCAGCTTAGAAGACTACGTAACAGATACGCAGTATTTT.

This clonotype was recorded at least ten times. This sequence joins TRBV7-8 and TRBJ2-7; D unclear. The CDR3 is made up of 19 amino acids. Trimming took off 3 bases at V and 2 bases at J, with 26 bases between the two ends. Germline V gene lookup returns CDR1 SGHVS and CDR2 FQNEAQ. The CDR3 bases are TGTGCCAGCAGCTTGGTCAATCCCGGGCCCTCAGGTATCGCCTACGAGCAGTACTTC. As protein: CASSLVNPGPSGIAYEQYF.

This clonotype was recorded at least ten times. The chain is built from TRBV6-6 and TRBJ1-1; possible D gene TRBD1, 6 bases. This CDR3 is 15 amino acids long. Germline V gene lookup returns CDR1 MNHNY and CDR2 SVGAGI (reference sequence). The V end lost 0 bases, the J end lost 1 base, and 9 bases lay between the germline ends. In DNA form, the CDR3 reads TGTGCCAGCAGTTACTCGGGCAGGGGGAACACTGAAGCTTTCTTT. The encoded protein is CASSYSGRGNTEAFF.

This clonotype was detected ten times or more. The chain employs TRBV5-1 and TRBJ1-6; maybe TRBD1 (5 bases). CDR1 and CDR2 (germline): SGHRS, YFSETQ. The CDR3 covers 14 residues. V lost 4 bases and J 7 bases, leaving 12 bases between the germline ends. The CDR3 DNA follows: TGCGCCAGCAGCCCAGACCCAGGGAATTCACCCCTCCACTTT. It codes for CASSPDPGNSPLHF.

In its sample, this clonotype was seen many times. The chain couples TRBV7-2 to TRBJ2-2; 11 bases are shared with TRBD2. The CDR3 length is 17 residues. Trimming cost V 0 bases and J 6 bases; bases outside gene matches: 6. CDR1 SGHTA and CDR2 FQGNSA come from the germline V gene. CDR3 amino acids: CASSLASGGATSGELFF. DNA of the CDR3: TGTGCCAGCAGCTTAGCTAGCGGGGGGGCCACGTCCGGGGAGCTGTTTTTT.

This clonotype was recorded at least ten times. The gene calls are TRBV9 and TRBJ1-5; possibly TRBD1 for D (6 bases). V was trimmed by 3 bases and J by 6 bases, leaving 16 bases between them. In germline, CDR1 is SGDLS, CDR2 YYNGEE. The CDR3 sequence is 15 residues long. The CDR3 reads CASSDTGLSGQPQHF. DNA for the CDR3: TGTGCCAGCAGCGATACAGGGTTATCGGGTCAGCCCCAGCATTTT.

In its sample, this clonotype was seen many times. Because the CDR3's place on the DNA is in doubt, the DNA is left out and the CDR3 is given as listed by TCRdb. The chain is built from TRBV12-3 or TRBV12-4 and TRBJ2-1; TRBD2 is the table's D call, not checked against the DNA. The CDR3 adds up to 13 amino acids, both ends counted. The CDR3 reads CASSFASGAHGFF.

This clonotype occurred many times. The gene calls are TRBV3-1 and TRBJ1-4, with TRBD1 matching over 9 bases. Germline V gives CDR1 LGHDT, CDR2 YNNKEL (reference sequence). The CDR3 runs 14 residues. The J segment lost 7 bases and the V segment lost 6 bases, leaving 6 bases of the junction unmatched. The CDR3, as DNA: TGTGCCAGCAGTTATGACAGGGGGTCTGAAAAACTGTTTTTT. Amino acid sequence: CASSYDRGSEKLFF.

This clonotype was counted many times. The CDR3 DNA sequence: TGCAGTGCGCCCCCCCCCACGATCGGGGAAGCTTTCTTT. It encodes CSAPPPTIGEAFF. J is TRBJ1-1 and V is TRBV20-1; D is unclear. The CDR3 consists of 13 residues. V was pared by 6 bases and J by 8 bases, with 19 bases between. Germline V gene lookup returns CDR1 DFQATT and CDR2 SNEGSKA (reference sequence).

The table lists this clonotype with many counts. The rearrangement uses TRBV20-1 and TRBJ1-5, with 8 nucleotides matching TRBD1. Germline CDR1 and CDR2: DFQATT and SNEGSKA (reference sequence). With V trimmed by 4 bases and J by 6 bases, 11 bases remained unmatched. This CDR3 spans 15 amino acids. CDR3 protein: CSATSVTGGSQPQHF. The CDR3 DNA reads TGCAGTGCTACCTCTGTTACAGGGGGGAGTCAGCCCCAGCATTTT.

This chain joins TRBV6-2 or TRBV6-3 and TRBJ1-3; no definite D call. Trimming took 4 bases from V and 3 from J, leaving 10 bases between them. The CDR3 sequence is 14 residues long. Germline assignment: CDR1 MNHEY and CDR2 SVGEGT. CDR3 loop: CASSSRRFGNTIYF. The CDR3 nucleotides are TGTGCCAGCAGTTCCCGCCGGTTTGGAAACACCATATATTTT.

The gene calls are TRBV20-1 and TRBJ2-2; 13 nucleotides line up with TRBD2. Germline values: CDR1 DFQATT, CDR2 SNEGSKA (reference sequence). The CDR3 is 15 residues long. V dropped 2 bases and J dropped 6; count of bases not matched to a gene: 3. In DNA, the CDR3 is TGCAGTGCTAGAACTAGCGGGGGGGCCGCCGGGGAGCTGTTTTTT. It encodes CSARTSGGAAGELFF.

This clonotype was found many times. This chain uses TRBV20-1 with TRBJ2-3, with a possible D match to TRBD1 (6 bases). This CDR3 comprises 13 residues. CDR1 is DFQATT, CDR2 SNEGSKA, per germline (reference sequence). V lost 4 bases, J lost 0 bases, and 8 bases lay in between. CDR3 protein: CSATQGSTDTQYF. The CDR3 DNA is TGCAGTGCTACACAGGGTAGCACAGATACGCAGTATTTT.